Each of the 5 T cell receptor beta chains below was sequenced from the same sample in a study of T-cell memory formation after mild COVID-19. TCRdb fed the 5' RACE reads into MiXCR, producing one record per CDR3 protein. The sample lists over 350,000 distinct CDR3 sequences; approximately 15% were seen once. The sequenced sample consisted of PBMCs or a T cell subset sorted from them (not recorded which). The receptors derive from a man between 18 and 35 years old who had mild COVID-19 (a few samples of this study predate the infection). Cell type and time point are not known.

The chain uses TRBV5-8 and TRBJ1-2, with a possible D match to TRBD1 (5 bases). V was trimmed by 2 bases and J by 8 bases, leaving 10 bases between them. CDR1 and CDR2 (germline): SGHTS, YDEGEE. This CDR3 is built from 12 residues. The CDR3 nucleotides read TGTGCCAGCAGCTTCCGACAGTCAGGCTACACCTTC. The encoded protein is CASSFRQSGYTF.

The CDR3 region has the DNA TGCAGCGTTTCAGGGCAAATGGAGACCCAGTACTTC. It specifies CSVSGQMETQYF. V and J are TRBV29-1 and TRBJ2-5, with a tentative D call TRBD1 (5 bases). Germline values: CDR1 SQVTM, CDR2 ANQGSEA. The CDR3 has 12 amino acids. V lost 5 bases and J 5 bases, leaving 12 bases between the germline ends.

As concerns this clonotype: This is likely a read error, given that the CDR3 carries no conserved phenylalanine or tryptophan at its end. This CDR3 reads CASSSGQDYGYTL. CDR3 DNA sequence: TGTGCCAGCAGCTCCGGACAGGACTATGGCTACACCTTA. The V and J genes are TRBV28 and TRBJ1-2; TRBD1 matches at 7 bases. Germline values: CDR1 MDHEN, CDR2 SYDVKM. The V segment lost 6 bases and the J segment 3 bases; nucleotides outside the gene matches: 4. This CDR3 has 13 residues.

This chain uses TRBV7-7 with TRBJ2-1; D unresolved. V shed 0 bases and J shed 0 bases, with 15 bases lying between them. The CDR3 spans 18 residues. Germline values: CDR1 SSHAT, CDR2 FNYEAQ (reference sequence). CDR3 DNA: TGTGCCAGCAGCTTAGCTGGCCCCCGCGGCAACTCCTACAATGAGCAGTTCTTC. The encoded protein is CASSLAGPRGNSYNEQFF.

This clonotype was counted a few times. This sequence joins TRBV10-3 and TRBJ2-5, with D unresolved. Trimming left V 2 bases short and J 8 bases short, with 12 bases between. The CDR3 is 13 amino acids. The germline V gene has CDR1 ENHRY and CDR2 SYGVKD. The CDR3 region has the DNA TGTGCCATCAGTGAGCAGGACCGGACCACCCAGTACTTC. Amino acids: CAISEQDRTTQYF.